This TCR beta chain originates from a study of blood T cell repertoires in COVID-19. The length of the CDR3 is 15 residues. The V end was cut by 4 bases, the J end by 2 bases, with 15 bases between. Germline CDR1 and CDR2: SGDLS and YYNGEE. Generated by immunoSEQ multiplex PCR, the TCRdb table keeps only in-frame clones and is missing some. Here the sample spans under 150,000 clones, under 80% being singletons. The material sequenced was peripheral blood. The chain is built from TRBV9 and TRBJ1-1; D is unresolved. The receptor was isolated from a man aged 55 to 69 with acute or convalescent COVID-19. CDR3 amino acids: CASSSSGRLNTEAFF. The CDR3 DNA reads TGTGCCAGCAGCTCCTCCGGGAGGTTAAACACTGAAGCTTTCTTT.